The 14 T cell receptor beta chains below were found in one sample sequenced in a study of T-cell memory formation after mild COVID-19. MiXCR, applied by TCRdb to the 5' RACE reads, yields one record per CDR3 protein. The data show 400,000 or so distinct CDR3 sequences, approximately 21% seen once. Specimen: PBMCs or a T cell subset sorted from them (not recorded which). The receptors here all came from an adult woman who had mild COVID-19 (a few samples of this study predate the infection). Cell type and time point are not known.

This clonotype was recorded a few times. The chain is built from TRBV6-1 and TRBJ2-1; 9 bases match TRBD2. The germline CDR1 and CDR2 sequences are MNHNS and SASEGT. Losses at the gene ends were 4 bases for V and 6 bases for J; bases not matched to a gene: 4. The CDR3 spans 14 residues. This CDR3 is CASSASGGLNEQFF. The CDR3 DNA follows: TGTGCCAGCAGTGCCAGCGGGGGGCTCAATGAGCAGTTCTTC.

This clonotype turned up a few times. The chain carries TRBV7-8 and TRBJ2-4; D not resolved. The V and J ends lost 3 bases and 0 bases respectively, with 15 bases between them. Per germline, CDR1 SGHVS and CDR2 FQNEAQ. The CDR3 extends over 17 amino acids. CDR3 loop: CASSFGSTILAKNIQYF. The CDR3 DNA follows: TGTGCCAGCAGCTTCGGGTCAACAATACTAGCCAAAAACATTCAGTACTTC.

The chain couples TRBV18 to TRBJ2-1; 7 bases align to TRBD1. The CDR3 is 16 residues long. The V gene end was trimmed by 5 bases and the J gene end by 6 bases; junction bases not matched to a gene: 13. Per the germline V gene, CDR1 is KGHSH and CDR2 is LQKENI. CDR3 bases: TGTGCCAGCTCATCATACGACAGGGAGAGTAGCAATGAGCAGTTCTTC. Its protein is CASSSYDRESSNEQFF. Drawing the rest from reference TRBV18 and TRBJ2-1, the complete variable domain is NAGVMQNPRHLVRRRGQEARLRCSPMKGHSHVYWYRQLPEEGLKFMVYLQKENIIDESGMPKERFSAEFPKEGPSILRIQQVVRGDSAAYFCASSSYDRESSNEQFFGPGTRLTVL.

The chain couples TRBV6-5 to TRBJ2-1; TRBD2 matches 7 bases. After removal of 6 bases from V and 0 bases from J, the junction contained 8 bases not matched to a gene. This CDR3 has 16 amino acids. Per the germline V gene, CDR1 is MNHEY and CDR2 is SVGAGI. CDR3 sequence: CASSPTGGSSYNEQFF. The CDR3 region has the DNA TGTGCCAGCAGCCCCACCGGCGGGAGCTCCTACAATGAGCAGTTCTTC.

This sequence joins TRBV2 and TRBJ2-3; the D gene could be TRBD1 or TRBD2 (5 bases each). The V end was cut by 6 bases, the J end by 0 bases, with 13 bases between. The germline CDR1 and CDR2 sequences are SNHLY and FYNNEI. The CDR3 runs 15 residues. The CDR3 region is CASSGGTSSTDTQYF. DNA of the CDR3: TGTGCCAGCAGCGGTGGGACCTCTAGCACAGATACGCAGTATTTT.

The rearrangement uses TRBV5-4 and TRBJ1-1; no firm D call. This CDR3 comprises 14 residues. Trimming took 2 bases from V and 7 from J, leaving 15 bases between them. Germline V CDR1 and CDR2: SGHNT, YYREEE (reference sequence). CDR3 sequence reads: CASSFGVTNDEAFF. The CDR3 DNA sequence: TGTGCCAGCAGCTTCGGGGTGACCAATGATGAAGCTTTCTTT.

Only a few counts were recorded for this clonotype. This chain's CDR3 is CSVNFGETQYF. CDR3 sequence (DNA): TGCAGCGTAAATTTCGGAGAGACCCAGTACTTC. This sequence joins TRBV29-1 and TRBJ2-5, with D unresolved. Germline CDR1 is SQVTM and CDR2 is ANQGSEA. The CDR3 consists of 11 residues. V was trimmed by 6 bases and J by 4 bases, leaving 9 bases between them.

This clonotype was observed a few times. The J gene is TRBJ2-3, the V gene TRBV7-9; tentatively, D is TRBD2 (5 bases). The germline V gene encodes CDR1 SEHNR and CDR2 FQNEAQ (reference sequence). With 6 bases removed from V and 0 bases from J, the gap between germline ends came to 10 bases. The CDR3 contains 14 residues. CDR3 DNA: TGTGCCAGCAGGATTGGGAGTAGCACAGATACGCAGTATTTT. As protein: CASRIGSSTDTQYF.

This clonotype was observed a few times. Here the CDR3 DNA reads TGTGCCAGCGGAACCGAGCGGGGGGGCCTCTACGAGCAGTACTTC. Protein sequence: CASGTERGGLYEQYF. The rearrangement joins TRBV2 to TRBJ2-7; 10 bases match TRBD2. Germline lookup yields CDR1 SNHLY and CDR2 FYNNEI. The CDR3 contains 15 residues. Germline trimming cut 8 bases from V and 3 bases from J; bases unmatched to any gene: 10.

CDR3 region: CASSKRSTEAFF. The CDR3 DNA reads TGTGCCAGCAGCAAACGCTCAACTGAAGCTTTCTTT. This chain connects TRBV21-1 to TRBJ1-1. TRBV21-1 is a known pseudogene. The CDR3 covers 12 residues.

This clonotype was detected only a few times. Here the CDR3 DNA reads TGCAGTTTCAGGGGGTACCCTAGCTCTGGGGCCAACGTCCTGACTTTC. Its translation: CSFRGYPSSGANVLTF. This sequence joins TRBV29-1 and TRBJ2-6; 7 bases map to TRBD1. The CDR3 contains 16 residues. Germline loops: CDR1 SQVTM, CDR2 ANQGSEA.

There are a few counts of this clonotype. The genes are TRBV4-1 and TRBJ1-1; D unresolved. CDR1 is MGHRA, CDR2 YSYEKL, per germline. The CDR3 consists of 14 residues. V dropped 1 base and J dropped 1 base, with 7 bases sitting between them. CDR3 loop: CASSQADQNTEAFF. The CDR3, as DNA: TGCGCCAGCAGCCAAGCAGACCAGAACACTGAAGCTTTCTTT.

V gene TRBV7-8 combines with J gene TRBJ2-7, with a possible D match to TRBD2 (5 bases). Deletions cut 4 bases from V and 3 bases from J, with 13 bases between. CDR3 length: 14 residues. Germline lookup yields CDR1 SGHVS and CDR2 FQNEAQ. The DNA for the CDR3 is TGTGCCAGCAGCTCTTACCACGGGGTCTACGAGCAGTACTTC. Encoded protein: CASSSYHGVYEQYF.

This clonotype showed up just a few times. The CDR3 region is CASSYGTSSGANVLTF. CDR3 sequence (DNA): TGTGCCAGCAGTTACGGCACATCTTCTGGGGCCAACGTCCTGACTTTC. The chain joins TRBV6-5 to TRBJ2-6; no clear D gene. Trimming left V 2 bases short and J 1 base short, with 9 bases between. This CDR3 has 16 residues. Germline-derived CDR1 and CDR2 are MNHEY and SVGAGI.